This T cell receptor beta chain is from a study of T cells after yellow fever vaccination. Study context: Fractions with few cells were prepared using SMART-Seq v4 Ultra Low Input.

Whole-study results and caveats: Abundant clonotypes from the bulk population could contaminate FACS-sorted repertoires.

In regard to this clonotype: Antigen: not known.

This CDR3 spans 14 amino acids. CDR1 and CDR2 (germline): MNHNS, SASEGT. V was trimmed by 10 bases and J by 5 bases, leaving 20 bases between them. TCR cDNA was made by 5'RACE template switching, adding a universal primer site and UMIs. Each CDR3 protein is one row after TCRdb ran MiXCR on the 5' RACE reads. The sample records hundreds of thousands of distinct CDR3 sequences, roughly 22% being singletons. The sequence came from a man in his late teens or twenties who received the YFV17D yellow fever vaccine. The material sequenced was PBMCs, taken roughly 20 days after the first yellow fever vaccination. The chain combines TRBV6-1 with TRBJ2-5; D perhaps matches TRBD1 (6 bases). CDR3 sequence: CATTDTGSGETQYF. The CDR3 bases are TGTGCCACCACAGATACAGGGTCTGGGGAGACCCAGTACTTC.